Listed below are T cell receptor beta chains from one sample, sequenced in a study of T cell responses to AZD1222 COVID-19 vaccine. Using immunoSEQ multiplex PCR, the repertoire was profiled, and TCRdb retains in-frame clones only, with some absent. The sample has 100,000 to 150,000 clones; 90% are singletons. Sequencing used peripheral blood, obtained on day 0 of MenACWY control vaccination. These receptors originate from an adult in good health. CDR3s include the opening cysteine and the closing phenylalanine or tryptophan. A D gene is named only where the DNA matches it firmly. Clone size is not always given. Where it is, it says once, few, many or a class for expanded clones.

length: 13
D: NA
size: NA
J: TRBJ1-5
V: TRBV7-2
DNA: TGTGCCAGCAGCGAAGCCAGAAATCAGCCCCAGCATTTT
CDR3: CASSEARNQPQHF

length: 15
D: NA
size: NA
J: TRBJ2-5
V: TRBV7-9
DNA: TGTGCCAGCAGCTTAGTATTGGGAATGCAAGAGACCCAGTACTTC
CDR3: CASSLVLGMQETQYF

length: 13
D: NA
size: once
J: TRBJ2-7
V: TRBV27
DNA: TGTGCCAGCAGTTTAGCCAGCTCCTACGAGCAGTACTTC
CDR3: CASSLASSYEQYF

length: 13
D: NA
size: NA
J: TRBJ1-2
V: TRBV12-3/TRBV12-4
DNA: TGTGCCAGCAGTTTTGGACAGACCTATGGCTACACCTTC
CDR3: CASSFGQTYGYTF

length: 18
D: NA
size: once
J: TRBJ2-3
V: TRBV24-1
DNA: TGTGCCACCAGTGATTCTTTCCCGGCAGTCTCAAAGATGGGTACGCAGTATTTT
CDR3: CATSDSFPAVSKMGTQYF

length: 12
D: NA
size: NA
J: TRBJ1-2
V: TRBV24-1
DNA: TGTGCCACCAGTGTCCTCGGCGGTGGCTACACCTTC
CDR3: CATSVLGGGYTF

length: 18
D: NA
size: once
J: TRBJ1-3
V: TRBV9
DNA: TGTGCCAGCAGCGCCGAGTACCCTACAGGCCACTCTGGAAACACCATATATTTT
CDR3: CASSAEYPTGHSGNTIYF

length: 14
D: NA
size: NA
J: TRBJ1-1
V: TRBV7-9
DNA: TGTGCCAGCAGCCTACTAGCTGGGATCGCTGAAGCTTTCTTT
CDR3: CASSLLAGIAEAFF

length: 15
D: TRBD1
size: NA
J: TRBJ2-1
V: TRBV4-3
DNA: TGCGCCAGCAGCTCCCGACAGGGTCAAGACAATGAGCAGTTCTTC
CDR3: CASSSRQGQDNEQFF

length: 15
D: TRBD2
size: NA
J: TRBJ2-3
V: TRBV15
DNA: TGTGCCACCAGCCCCTCCCGACTAGCGGGGGATACGCAGTATTTT
CDR3: CATSPSRLAGDTQYF

length: 17
D: TRBD1
size: NA
J: TRBJ1-4
V: TRBV29-1
DNA: TGCAGCGTTGGTCGTCGGGGACAGGGTGCAACTAATGAAAAACTGTTTTTT
CDR3: CSVGRRGQGATNEKLFF

length: 12
D: NA
size: once
J: TRBJ1-2
V: TRBV10-2
DNA: TGCGCCACCTCCCAGACTAACTATGGCTACACCTTC
CDR3: CATSQTNYGYTF

length: 13
D: TRBD1
size: NA
J: TRBJ1-2
V: TRBV19
DNA: TGTGCCAGTAGTTTTGGACAGGGCTATGGCTACACCTTC
CDR3: CASSFGQGYGYTF

length: 16
D: TRBD1
size: NA
J: TRBJ2-5
V: TRBV5-6
DNA: TGTGCCAGCAGCATATGGACAGGGGGCTCACAAGAGACCCAGTACTTC
CDR3: CASSIWTGGSQETQYF

length: 12
D: NA
size: once
J: TRBJ1-5
V: TRBV19
DNA: TGTGCCAGTAGTATAGAAAGGCAGCCCCAGCATTTT
CDR3: CASSIERQPQHF

length: 14
D: NA
size: NA
J: TRBJ1-1
V: TRBV7-9
DNA: TGTGCCAGCAGCCCGTGGGGGGCAGTCACTGAAGCTTTCTTT
CDR3: CASSPWGAVTEAFF

length: 13
D: NA
size: NA
J: TRBJ1-6
V: TRBV6-5
DNA: TGTGCCAGCAGCCGAGACAGTGCCTCACCCCTCCACTTT
CDR3: CASSRDSASPLHF